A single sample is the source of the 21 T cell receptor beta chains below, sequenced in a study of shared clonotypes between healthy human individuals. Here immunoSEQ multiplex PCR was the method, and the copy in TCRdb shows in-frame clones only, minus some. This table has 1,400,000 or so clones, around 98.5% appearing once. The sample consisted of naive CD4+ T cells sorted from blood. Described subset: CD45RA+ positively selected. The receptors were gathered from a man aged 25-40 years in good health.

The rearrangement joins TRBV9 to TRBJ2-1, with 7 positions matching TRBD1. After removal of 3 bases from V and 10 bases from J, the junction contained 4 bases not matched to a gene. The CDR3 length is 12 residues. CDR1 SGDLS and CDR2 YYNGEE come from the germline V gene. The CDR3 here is CASSEPGQEQFF. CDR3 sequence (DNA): TGTGCCAGCAGCGAGCCGGGACAGGAGCAGTTCTTC. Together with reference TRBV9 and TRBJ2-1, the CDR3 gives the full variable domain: DSGVTQTPKHLITATGQRVTLRCSPRSGDLSVYWYQQSLDQGLQFLIQYYNGEERAKGNILERFSAQQFPDLHSELNLSSLELGDSALYFCASSEPGQEQFFGPGTRLTVL.

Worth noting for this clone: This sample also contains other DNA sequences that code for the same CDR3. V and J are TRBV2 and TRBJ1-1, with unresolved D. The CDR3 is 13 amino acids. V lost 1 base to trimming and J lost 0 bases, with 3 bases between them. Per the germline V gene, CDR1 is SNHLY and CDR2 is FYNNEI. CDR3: CASSEGMNTEAFF. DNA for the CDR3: TGTGCCAGCAGTGAAGGCATGAACACTGAAGCTTTCTTT. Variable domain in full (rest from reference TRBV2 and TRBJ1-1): EPEVTQTPSHQVTQMGQEVILRCVPISNHLYFYWYRQILGQKVEFLVSFYNNEISEKSEIFDDQFSVERPDGSNFTLKIRSTKLEDSAMYFCASSEGMNTEAFFGQGTRLTVV.

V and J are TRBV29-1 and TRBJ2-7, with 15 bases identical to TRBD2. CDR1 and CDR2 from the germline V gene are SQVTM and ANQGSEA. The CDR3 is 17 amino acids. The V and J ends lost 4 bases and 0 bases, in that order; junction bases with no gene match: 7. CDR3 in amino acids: CSVGGLAGGRFSYEQYF. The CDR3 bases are TGCAGCGTTGGGGGACTAGCGGGAGGAAGGTTCTCCTACGAGCAGTACTTC.

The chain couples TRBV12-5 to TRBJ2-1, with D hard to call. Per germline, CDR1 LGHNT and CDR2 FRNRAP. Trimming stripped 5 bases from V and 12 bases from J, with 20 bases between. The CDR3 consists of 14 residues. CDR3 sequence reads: CASGHGPPQGWQFF. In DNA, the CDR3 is TGTGCTAGTGGTCATGGCCCGCCTCAAGGTTGGCAGTTCTTC. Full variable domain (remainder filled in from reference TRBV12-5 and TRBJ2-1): DARVTQTPRHKVTEMGQEVTMRCQPILGHNTVFWYRQTMMQGLELLAYFRNRAPLDDSGMPKDRFSAEMPDATLATLKIQPSEPRDSAVYFCASGHGPPQGWQFFGPGTRLTVL.

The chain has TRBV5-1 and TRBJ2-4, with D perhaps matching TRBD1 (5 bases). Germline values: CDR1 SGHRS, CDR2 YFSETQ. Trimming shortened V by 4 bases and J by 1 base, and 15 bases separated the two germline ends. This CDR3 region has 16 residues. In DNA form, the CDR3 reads TGCGCCAGCAGCCCCGACAGTTTACCGGCCAAAAACATTCAGTACTTC. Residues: CASSPDSLPAKNIQYF.

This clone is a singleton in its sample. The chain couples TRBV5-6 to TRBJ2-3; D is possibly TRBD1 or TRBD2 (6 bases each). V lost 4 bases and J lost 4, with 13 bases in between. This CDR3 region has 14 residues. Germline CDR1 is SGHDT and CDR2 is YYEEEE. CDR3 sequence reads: CASSLGGRADTQYF. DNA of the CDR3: TGTGCCAGCAGCCTTGGGGGGCGCGCAGATACGCAGTATTTT.

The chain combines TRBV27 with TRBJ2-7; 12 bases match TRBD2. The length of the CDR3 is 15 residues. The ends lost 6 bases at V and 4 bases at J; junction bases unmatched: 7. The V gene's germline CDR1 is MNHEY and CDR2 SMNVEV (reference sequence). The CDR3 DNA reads TGTGCCAGCAGAGCTAGCGGGAGGGCCATATACGAGCAGTACTTC. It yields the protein CASRASGRAIYEQYF.

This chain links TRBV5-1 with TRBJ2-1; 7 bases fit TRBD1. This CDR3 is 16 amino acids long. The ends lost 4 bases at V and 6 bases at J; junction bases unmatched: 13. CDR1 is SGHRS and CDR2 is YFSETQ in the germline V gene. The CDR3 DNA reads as TGCGCCAGCAGCGGTACCGGGACACGGACAGGCAATGAGCAGTTCTTC. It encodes CASSGTGTRTGNEQFF.

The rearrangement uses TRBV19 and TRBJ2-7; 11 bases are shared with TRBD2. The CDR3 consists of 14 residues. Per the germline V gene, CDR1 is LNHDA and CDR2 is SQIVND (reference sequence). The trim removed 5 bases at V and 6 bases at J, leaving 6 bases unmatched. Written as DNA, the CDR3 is TGTGCCAGTAGTCTTCTAGCGGGAGGAGGCGAGCAGTACTTC. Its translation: CASSLLAGGGEQYF.

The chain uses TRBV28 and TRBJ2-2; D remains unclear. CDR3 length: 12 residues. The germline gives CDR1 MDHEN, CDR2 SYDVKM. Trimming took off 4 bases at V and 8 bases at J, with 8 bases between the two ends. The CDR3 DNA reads TGTGCCAGCAGTTCTCTGAGGGGGGAGCTGTTTTTT. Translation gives CASSSLRGELFF.

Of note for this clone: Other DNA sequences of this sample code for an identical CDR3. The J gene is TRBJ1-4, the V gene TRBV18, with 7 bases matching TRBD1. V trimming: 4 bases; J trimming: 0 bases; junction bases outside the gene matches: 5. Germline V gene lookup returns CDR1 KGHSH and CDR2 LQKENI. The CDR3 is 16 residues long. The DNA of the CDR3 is TGTGCCAGCTCACAAAGACAGGGCTCAACTAATGAAAAACTGTTTTTT. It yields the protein CASSQRQGSTNEKLFF. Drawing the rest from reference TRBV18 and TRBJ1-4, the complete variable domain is NAGVMQNPRHLVRRRGQEARLRCSPMKGHSHVYWYRQLPEEGLKFMVYLQKENIIDESGMPKERFSAEFPKEGPSILRIQQVVRGDSAAYFCASSQRQGSTNEKLFFGSGTQLSVL.

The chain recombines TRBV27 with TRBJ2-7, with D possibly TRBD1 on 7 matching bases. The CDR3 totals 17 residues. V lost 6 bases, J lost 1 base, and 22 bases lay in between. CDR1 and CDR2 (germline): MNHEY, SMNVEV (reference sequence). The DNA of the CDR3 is TGTGCCAGCAGCCCCACCGGGACAGTGGGGAGGTCCTACGAGCAGTACTTC. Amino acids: CASSPTGTVGRSYEQYF.

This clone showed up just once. In nucleotides, the CDR3 is TGTGCCAGCTCACCAAGGCCAGATACGCAGTATTTT. Protein sequence: CASSPRPDTQYF. The gene calls are TRBV18 and TRBJ2-3; D remains ambiguous. The V gene lost 2 bases and the J gene lost 4 bases, with 4 bases spanning the gap. Looked up from germline, CDR1 is KGHSH and CDR2 is LQKENI. The CDR3 spans 12 residues.

The CDR3 region is CASSEVLTRNQPQHF. The CDR3 DNA is TGTGCCAGCAGTGAAGTACTTACGAGGAATCAGCCCCAGCATTTT. The chain carries TRBV6-1 and TRBJ1-5; D is undetermined. V gave up 1 base and J gave up 4 bases, with 11 bases separating them. CDR3 length equals 15 residues. The germline CDR1 and CDR2 sequences are MNHNS and SASEGT.

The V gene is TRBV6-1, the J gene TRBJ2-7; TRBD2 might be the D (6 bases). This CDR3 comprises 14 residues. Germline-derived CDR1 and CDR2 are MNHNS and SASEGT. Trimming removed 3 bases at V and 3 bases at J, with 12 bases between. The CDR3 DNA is TGTGCCAGCAGTGATAGCGGAAGGGGCTACGAGCAGTACTTC. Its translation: CASSDSGRGYEQYF.

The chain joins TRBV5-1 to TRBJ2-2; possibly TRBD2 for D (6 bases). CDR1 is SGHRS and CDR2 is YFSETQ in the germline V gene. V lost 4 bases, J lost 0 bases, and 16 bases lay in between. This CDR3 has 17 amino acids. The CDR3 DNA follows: TGCGCCAGCAGCACCACACCGGGACTGGCGAACACCGGGGAGCTGTTTTTT. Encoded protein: CASSTTPGLANTGELFF.

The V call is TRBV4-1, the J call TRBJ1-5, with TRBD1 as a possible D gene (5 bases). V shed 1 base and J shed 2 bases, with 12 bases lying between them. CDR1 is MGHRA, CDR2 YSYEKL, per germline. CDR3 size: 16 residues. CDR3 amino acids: CASSQVGGGGNQPQHF. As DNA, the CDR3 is TGCGCCAGCAGCCAAGTAGGTGGGGGAGGCAATCAGCCCCAGCATTTT.

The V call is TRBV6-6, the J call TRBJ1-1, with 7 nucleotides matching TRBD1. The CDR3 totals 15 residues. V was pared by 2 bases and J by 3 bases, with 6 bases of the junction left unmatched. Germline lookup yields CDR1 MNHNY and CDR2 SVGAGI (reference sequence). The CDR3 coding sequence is TGTGCCAGCAGTTACCGACCCAGGGGGGACACTGAAGCTTTCTTT. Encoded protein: CASSYRPRGDTEAFF.

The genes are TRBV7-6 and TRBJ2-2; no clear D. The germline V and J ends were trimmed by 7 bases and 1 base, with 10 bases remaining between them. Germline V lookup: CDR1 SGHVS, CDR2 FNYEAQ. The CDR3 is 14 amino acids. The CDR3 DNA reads TGTGCCAGCAAGGTAGCAGTGAACACCGGGGAGCTGTTTTTT. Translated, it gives CASKVAVNTGELFF.

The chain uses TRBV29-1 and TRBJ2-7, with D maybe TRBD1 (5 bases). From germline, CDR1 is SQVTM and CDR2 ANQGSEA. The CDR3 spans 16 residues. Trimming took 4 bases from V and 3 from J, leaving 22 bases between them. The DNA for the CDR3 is TGCAGCGTTGTGATAAGTGGGATGGGGCGTTTCTACGAGCAGTACTTC. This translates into CSVVISGMGRFYEQYF.

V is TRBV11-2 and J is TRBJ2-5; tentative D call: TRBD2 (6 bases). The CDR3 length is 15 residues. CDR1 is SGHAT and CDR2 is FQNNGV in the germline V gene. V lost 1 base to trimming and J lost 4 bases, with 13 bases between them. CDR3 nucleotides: TGTGCCAGCAGCTTAGGTCAATCGGGACTAGAGACCCAGTACTTC. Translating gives CASSLGQSGLETQYF. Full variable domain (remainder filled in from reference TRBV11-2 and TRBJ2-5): EAGVAQSPRYKIIEKRQSVAFWCNPISGHATLYWYQQILGQGPKLLIQFQNNGVVDDSQLPKDRFSAERLKGVDSTLKIQPAKLEDSAVYLCASSLGQSGLETQYFGPGTRLLVL.